This T cell receptor (beta chain) is from a study of control samples from healthy donors and cancer patients. The CDR3 contains 16 residues. Germline CDR1 MNHEY, CDR2 SVGEGT. The V segment lost 5 bases and the J segment 1 base; nucleotides outside the gene matches: 5. The assay was immunoSEQ multiplex PCR, and TCRdb's table has in-frame clones only and misses some. The sample shows under 200,000 clones, about 94% of them seen only once. This sequence was found in a woman aged 55-69 years in good health. The sample consisted of blood. V gene TRBV6-2 or TRBV6-3 combines with J gene TRBJ2-1; TRBD2 agrees at 10 bases. The CDR3 DNA is TGTGCCAGCAGTAATAGCGGGGGGTTATCCTACAATGAGCAGTTCTTC. Amino acid sequence: CASSNSGGLSYNEQFF.